This T cell receptor (beta chain) was captured by sequencing in a study of T-cell memory formation after mild COVID-19. Via MiXCR, TCRdb re-called the 5' RACE reads, giving one row per CDR3 protein. This sample has roughly 150,000 distinct CDR3 sequences; 20% to 25% occur once, and the top ten carry roughly 24%. The sample holds a few counts of this clonotype. Material: PBMCs or a T cell subset sorted from them (not recorded which). The sequence was obtained from an adult woman who had mild COVID-19 (a few samples of this study predate the infection). Cell type and time point are not known.

The CDR3 reads CASSPLNSGDNEQFF. The CDR3 DNA reads as TGTGCCAGCAGCCCCCTGAATAGCGGGGATAATGAGCAGTTCTTC. The chain recombines TRBV7-8 with TRBJ2-1, with 8 bases aligning to TRBD2. With V trimmed by 5 bases and J by 7 bases, 10 bases remained unmatched. This CDR3 comprises 15 residues. Germline CDR1 is SGHVS and CDR2 is FQNEAQ.